The entry below describes one TCR beta chain. Its antigen remains undetermined. Base qualities are not provided; no much larger clone lies one nucleotide away. This specimen comes from a study of T cell responses to AZD1222 COVID-19 vaccine (dated by TCRdb to the early 2020s). Turning to the overall study: AZD1222 recipients with second doses at about 4 weeks or about 12 weeks were pooled, because spike-specific TCR depth and breadth did not differ between schedules. A total of just over 230 trial participants underwent TCR sequencing, of whom some 210 received two doses of AZD1222 and about 26 received two doses of the MenACWY control vaccine. Enrollment into the trials was organized by age into subgroups of 18-55, 56-69 and 70-plus years, and those subgroups contained 148, 28 and 57 TCR-sequenced participants, respectively.

What the research found in general, with its limitations: Spike-specific TCR breadth and depth rose significantly after two AZD1222 doses compared with day 0 and with MenACWY recipients. The vaccine-associated CD4 TCRs covered the entire spike protein, and the dominant responses fell in regions 160-218 and 743-854. Only five to seven AZD1222 recipients were SARS-CoV-2 seropositive at baseline, limiting conclusions about previously exposed vaccinees. In the small 56-69-year group, the increase in depth fell short of significance, most likely because of low power. Reportedly, almost half of the unique spike-specific TCRs recognized epitopes lying outside the regions that are mutated in the B.1.351 and B.1.1.7 variants. Because no day 14 peak-response samples were available, repertoires were characterized only after the peak T cell response. Participants were mostly white British and included more females than males, and it was suggested by the authors that clonal diversity may have been underestimated.

In the paper's terms, the time point label means: baseline before first vaccination. Vaccinee samples came from UK trials COV001 and COV002, including a single-blind randomized controlled phase 2/3 trial of AZD1222 (ChAdOx1 nCoV-19) in healthy adults. For TCRbeta chain sequencing, PBMC samples from trial participants were taken at day 0 and at day 28 after the second dose. The CDR3 regions of human TCRbeta chains were subjected to immunosequencing. In the source study's methods: TCRs in the repertoires were matched against a reference library of SARS-CoV-2-specific TCRs that had been generated with the MIRA antigen-specificity platform. Breadth was defined as the fraction of unique TCRs that were SARS-CoV-2-associated, and depth was defined as the fraction of total T cells that were SARS-CoV-2-associated. Using the MIRA data, every spike-specific TCR was mapped to the spike region that the TCR reacted to and assigned to either a CD4 or a CD8 class. Log10-transformed breadth and depth values were compared by one-way ANOVA with Sidak's multiple comparisons tests. TCRdb carries this immuneACCESS record with in-frame sequences only. Its versions omit some clonotypes, under half of them owing to an unresolved V gene in the studies checked, with the rest unexplained. The DNA gave D and trimming, while V, J and clone size come from that table. Counted in this sample were 140,000 to 150,000 clones; 93% of them appeared once. The ten largest clones capture 5.1% of the sample.

The source is an adult in good health. Material: peripheral blood, obtained on day 0 of AZD1222 vaccination.

CDR3 sequence: CSASIGSGSADTQYF. The DNA sequence reads TGCAGTGCTAGTATAGGCAGCGGGTCCGCAGATACGCAGTATTTT. The sequence is built from TRBV20-1 and TRBJ2-3; a weak D assignment points to TRBD2 (6 bases agree). V is cut by 3 bases and J by 4 bases, and the space between the germline ends is 17 bases. The germline V gene (reference sequence) yields DFQATT for CDR1 and SNEGSKA for CDR2. Its CDR3 holds 15 amino acids, cysteine through phenylalanine. Solely the CDR3 DNA is kept, with 45 bases framed from the first base.